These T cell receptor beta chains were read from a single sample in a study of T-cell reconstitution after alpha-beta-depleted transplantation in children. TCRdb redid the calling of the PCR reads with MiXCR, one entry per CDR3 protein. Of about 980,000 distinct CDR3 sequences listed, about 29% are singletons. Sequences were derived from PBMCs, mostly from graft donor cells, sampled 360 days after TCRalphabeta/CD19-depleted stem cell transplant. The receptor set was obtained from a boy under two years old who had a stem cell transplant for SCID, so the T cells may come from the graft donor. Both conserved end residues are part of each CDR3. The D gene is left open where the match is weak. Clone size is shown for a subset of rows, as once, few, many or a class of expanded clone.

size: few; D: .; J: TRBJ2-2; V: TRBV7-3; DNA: TGTGCCAGCAGCTTATCGGGACTCCTGAACACCGGGGAGCTGTTTTTT; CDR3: CASSLSGLLNTGELFF
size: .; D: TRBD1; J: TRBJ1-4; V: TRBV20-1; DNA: TGCAGTGCTAAGGACAGGGTGAGGGAAAAACTGTTTTTT; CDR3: CSAKDRVREKLFF
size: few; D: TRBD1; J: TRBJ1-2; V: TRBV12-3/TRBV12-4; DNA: TGTGCCAGCAGTTTCGGGACAGCCCTCTTGGGCTATGGCTACACCTTC; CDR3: CASSFGTALLGYGYTF
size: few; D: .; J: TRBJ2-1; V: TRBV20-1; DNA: TGCAGTGCTAGTTATGGCTTGGACTACAATGAGCAGTTCTTC; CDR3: CSASYGLDYNEQFF
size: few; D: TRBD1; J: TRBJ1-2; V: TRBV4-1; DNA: TGCGCCAGCAGCCAAGCACAGGGGGCGACCCTAGTATCTGGCACCTTC; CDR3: CASSQAQGATLVSGTF
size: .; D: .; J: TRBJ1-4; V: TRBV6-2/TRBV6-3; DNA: TGTGCCAGCAGTTACGATTACGGGCGAGTTGGACTTGCGGCTAATGAAAAACTGTTTTTT; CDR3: CASSYDYGRVGLAANEKLFF
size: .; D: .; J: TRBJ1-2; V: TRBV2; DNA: TGTGCCAGCAGGCCAAAATGGACGGTGGGGTCCTATGGCTACACCTTC; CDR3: CASRPKWTVGSYGYTF
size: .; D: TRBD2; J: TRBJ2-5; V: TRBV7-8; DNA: TGTGCCAGCAGCTTAGCTTTGGGACTAGAGGGCCAGTACTTC; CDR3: CASSLALGLEGQYF
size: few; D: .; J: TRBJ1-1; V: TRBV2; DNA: TGTGCCAGCAGGGGGGTGGCCCCTGAAGCTTTCTTT; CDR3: CASRGVAPEAFF
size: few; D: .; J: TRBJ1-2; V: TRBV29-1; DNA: TGCAGCGGCGGGGACGGTGGCTACACCTTC; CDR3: CSGGDGGYTF
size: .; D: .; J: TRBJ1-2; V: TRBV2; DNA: TGTGCCAGCAGCCTGGACGCTTGGAGGAACTACACCTTC; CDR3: CASSLDAWRNYTF
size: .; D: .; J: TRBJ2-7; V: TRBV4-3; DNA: TGCGCCAGCAGCCAGGGTTGGAGGGTCTTGGGCGACGAGCAGTACTTC; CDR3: CASSQGWRVLGDEQYF
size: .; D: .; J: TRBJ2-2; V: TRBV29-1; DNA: TGCAGCGTTGGGAGGACAGCCTCTTTAGCGAACACCGGGGAGCTGTTTTTT; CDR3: CSVGRTASLANTGELFF
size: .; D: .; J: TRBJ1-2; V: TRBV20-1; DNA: TGCAGTGCCCAGAGAATGTCTTATGGCTACACCTTC; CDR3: CSAQRMSYGYTF
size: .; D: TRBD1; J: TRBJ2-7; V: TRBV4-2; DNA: TGTGCCAGCAGCCTCCGCCCGACAGGGGCGATCTACGAGCAGTACTTC; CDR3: CASSLRPTGAIYEQYF
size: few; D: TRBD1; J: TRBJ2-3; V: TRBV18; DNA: TGTGCCAGCTCACCGCAATCGACAGGGGCTCCGTCAGATACGCAGTATTTT; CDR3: CASSPQSTGAPSDTQYF
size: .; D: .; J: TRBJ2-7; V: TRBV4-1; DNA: TGCGCCAGCAGTCCCCCGGGGGGCCAAGCCTACGAGCAGTACTTC; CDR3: CASSPPGGQAYEQYF
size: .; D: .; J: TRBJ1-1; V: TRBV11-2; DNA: TGTGCCAGCAGCTTAGGGCACAGGGTGAACACTGAAGCTTTCTTT; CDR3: CASSLGHRVNTEAFF
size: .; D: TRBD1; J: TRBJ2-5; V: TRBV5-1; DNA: TGCGCCAGCAGCTCGGGACAGCTCCCGGAGACCCAGTACTTC; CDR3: CASSSGQLPETQYF
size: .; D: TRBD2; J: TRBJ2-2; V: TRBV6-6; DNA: TGTGCCAGCAGTATCAGCGGGATCCCGAACACCGGGGAGCTGTTTTTT; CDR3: CASSISGIPNTGELFF
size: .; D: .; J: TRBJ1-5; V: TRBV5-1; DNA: TGCGCCAGCAGCCCTCGGGGAGGGGATAGCAATCAGCCCCAGCATTTT; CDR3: CASSPRGGDSNQPQHF
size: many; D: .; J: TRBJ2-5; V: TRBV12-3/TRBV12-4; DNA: TGTGCCAGCAGCTTTCGAGGGGGGCAAGAGACCCAGTACTTC; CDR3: CASSFRGGQETQYF
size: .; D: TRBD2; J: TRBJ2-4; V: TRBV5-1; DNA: TGCGCCAGCAGCTTGTTGAGCGGGGCGGCCAAAAACATTCAGTACTTC; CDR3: CASSLLSGAAKNIQYF
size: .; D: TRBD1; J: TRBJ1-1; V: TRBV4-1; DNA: TGCGCCAGCAGCCTGGTCCCGGGACAGGGTTCCACTGAAGCTTTCTTT; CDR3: CASSLVPGQGSTEAFF
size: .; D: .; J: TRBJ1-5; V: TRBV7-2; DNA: TGTGCCAGCAGTAAGGGCCTAGGCAATCAGCCCCAGCATTTT; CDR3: CASSKGLGNQPQHF
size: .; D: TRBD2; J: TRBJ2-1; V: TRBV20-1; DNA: TGCAGTTCACCGGGACTAGCGGCCTCGAGCTCCTACAATGAGCAGTTCTTC; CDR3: CSSPGLAASSSYNEQFF
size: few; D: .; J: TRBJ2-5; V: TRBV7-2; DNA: TGTGCCAGCAGCCCGAGTAGACCCCAAGAGACCCAGTACTTC; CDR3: CASSPSRPQETQYF
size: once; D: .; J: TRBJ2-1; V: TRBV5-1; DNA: TGCGCCAGCAGCTTTAGGAAGCGCCAAAGCTCCTACAATGAGCAGTTCTTC; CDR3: CASSFRKRQSSYNEQFF
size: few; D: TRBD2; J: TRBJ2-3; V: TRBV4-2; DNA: TGTGCCAGCAGCCAGAGCGGGGGTACTCTCACAGATACGCAGTATTTT; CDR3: CASSQSGGTLTDTQYF
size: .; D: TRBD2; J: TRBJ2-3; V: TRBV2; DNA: TGTGCCAGCAACCTAGCGGGGGTAGATACGCAGTATTTT; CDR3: CASNLAGVDTQYF
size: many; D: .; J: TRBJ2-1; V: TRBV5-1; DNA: TGCGCCAGCAGCTGGAACAATGAGCAGTTCTTC; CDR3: CASSWNNEQFF
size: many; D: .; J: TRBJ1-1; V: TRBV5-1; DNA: TGCGCCAGCAGCTTTGGGGGATCGAACACTGAAGCTTTCTTT; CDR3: CASSFGGSNTEAFF
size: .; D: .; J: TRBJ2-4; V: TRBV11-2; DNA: TGTGCCAGCAGCTTAGGGCGGGGGACAGGACTAAACATTCAGTACTTC; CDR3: CASSLGRGTGLNIQYF
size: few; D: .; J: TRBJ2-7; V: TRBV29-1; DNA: TGCAGCGTTGTGGGAGCGTCGGGGATCTCCTACGAGCAGTACTTC; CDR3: CSVVGASGISYEQYF
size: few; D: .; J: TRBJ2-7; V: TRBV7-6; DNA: TGTGCCAGCAGCTTAGGCTCGGGAGCGGCCGAGCAGTACTTC; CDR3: CASSLGSGAAEQYF
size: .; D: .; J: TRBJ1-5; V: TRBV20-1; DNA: TGCAGTGCTAGCTCCGGCTGGTCTGCGGGGAGCAATCAGCCCCAGCATTTT; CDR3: CSASSGWSAGSNQPQHF
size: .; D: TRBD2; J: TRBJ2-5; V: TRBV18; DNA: TGTGCCAGCTCACCACCGAGCGGGGACCAAGAGACCCAGTACTTC; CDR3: CASSPPSGDQETQYF
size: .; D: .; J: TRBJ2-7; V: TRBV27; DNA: TGTGCCAGCAGATTGGGGTTGGGCCTAGCCTACGAGCAGTACTTC; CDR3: CASRLGLGLAYEQYF
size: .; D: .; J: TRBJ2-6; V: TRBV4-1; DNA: TGCGCCAGCGGAGGGATCCCCCCTGGGGCCAACGTCCTGACTTTC; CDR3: CASGGIPPGANVLTF
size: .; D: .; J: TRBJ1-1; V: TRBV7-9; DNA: TGTGCCAGCAGCTTAGAAGAAGGGAAGACTGAAGCTTTCTTT; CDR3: CASSLEEGKTEAFF
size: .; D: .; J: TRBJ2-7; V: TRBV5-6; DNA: TGTGCCAGCAGCTTGGCCTTTAAGGTCTCCTACGAGCAGTACTTC; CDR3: CASSLAFKVSYEQYF
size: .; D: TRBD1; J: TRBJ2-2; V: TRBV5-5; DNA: TGTGCCAGCAGCTCGGGACAGGCGACCACCGGGGAGCTGTTTTTT; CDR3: CASSSGQATTGELFF
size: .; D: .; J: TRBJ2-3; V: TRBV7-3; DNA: TGTGCCAGCAGCTTAGGGCCGGCTAGGACAGGCACAGATACGCAGTATTTT; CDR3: CASSLGPARTGTDTQYF
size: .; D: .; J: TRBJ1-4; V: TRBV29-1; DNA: TGCAGCGTCCTCCTCGGAGGGACGGAACTGTTTTTT; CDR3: CSVLLGGTELFF
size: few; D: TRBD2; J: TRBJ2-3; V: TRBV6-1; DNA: TGTGCCAGCAGCCGCCTCGGGGCGGGGGTTACAGATACGCAGTATTTT; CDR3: CASSRLGAGVTDTQYF
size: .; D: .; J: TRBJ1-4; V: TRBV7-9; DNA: TGTGCCAGCAGCCTGACGACGGGTGGGCGTGAAAAACTGTTTTTT; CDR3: CASSLTTGGREKLFF
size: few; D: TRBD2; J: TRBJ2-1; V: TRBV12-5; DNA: TGTGCTTGCGGGGGCTCCTACAATGAGCAGTTCTTC; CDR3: CACGGSYNEQFF
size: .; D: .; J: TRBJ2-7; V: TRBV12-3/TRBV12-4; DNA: TGTGCCAGCAGTCCGCGACCCCTCTACGGCGAGCAGTACTTC; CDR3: CASSPRPLYGEQYF
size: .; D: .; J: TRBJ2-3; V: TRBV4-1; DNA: TGCGCCAGCAGCCAGCAGGCTAAAGGGGGGGATACGCAGTATTTT; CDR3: CASSQQAKGGDTQYF
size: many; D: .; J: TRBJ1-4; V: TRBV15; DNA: TGTGCCACCAGCAGAGAGGGCGGGACGTATGAAAAACTGTTTTTT; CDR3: CATSREGGTYEKLFF
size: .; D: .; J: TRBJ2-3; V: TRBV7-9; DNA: TGTGCCAGCAGCTTACAGCAGCTGCTCGGTACAGATACGCAGTATTTT; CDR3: CASSLQQLLGTDTQYF
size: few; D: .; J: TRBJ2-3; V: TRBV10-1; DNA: TGCGCCAGCAGTGAGTCCCCCCCGGGGCAGACTCACACAGATACGCAGTATTTT; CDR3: CASSESPPGQTHTDTQYF
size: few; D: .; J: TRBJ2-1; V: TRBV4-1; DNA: TGCGCCAGCAGCCAACGTCCCCACAATGAGCAGTTCTTC; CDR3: CASSQRPHNEQFF